These 14 T cell receptor beta chains were sequenced from one sample in a study of blood T cell repertoires in COVID-19. Method: immunoSEQ multiplex PCR; TCRdb's copy keeps in-frame clones and lacks some. Among about 98,000 clones listed, approximately 80% were seen once. The sequencing input was peripheral blood. The receptors stem from a man between 65 and 85 years old with active or convalescent COVID-19.

V usage is TRBV7-8 and J usage is TRBJ2-3; possible D gene TRBD2, 6 bases. This CDR3 contains 13 residues. Trimming shortened V by 6 bases and J by 3 bases, and 10 bases separated the two germline ends. Per germline, CDR1 SGHVS and CDR2 FQNEAQ. The CDR3 DNA follows: TGTGCCAGCAGATCCGGGGGAACAGATACGCAGTATTTT. This gives the protein CASRSGGTDTQYF.

This rearrangement joins TRBV12-3 or TRBV12-4 to TRBJ1-2; D is ambiguous. This CDR3 has 13 residues. With 3 bases removed from V and 6 bases from J, the gap between germline ends came to 11 bases. CDR3 DNA sequence: TGTGCCAGCAGTTTCCAGACTTCAAATGGCTACACCTTC. Translated, it gives CASSFQTSNGYTF.

The chain couples TRBV24-1 to TRBJ2-1; perhaps TRBD1 as D (7 bases). The V and J ends lost 4 bases and 5 bases respectively, with 11 bases between them. Germline values: CDR1 KGHDR, CDR2 SFDVKD. The CDR3 loop spans 14 amino acids. The CDR3 reads CATSDAGQHNEQFF. Written as DNA, the CDR3 is TGTGCCACCAGTGACGCGGGACAGCACAATGAGCAGTTCTTC.

V usage is TRBV30 and J usage is TRBJ2-3; D might be TRBD2 (6 bases). V lost 0 bases and J lost 5, with 12 bases in between. The CDR3 is made up of 14 amino acids. Germline loops: CDR1 GTSNPN, CDR2 SVGIG (reference sequence). The CDR3 loop reads CAWSVRRGRDTQYF. DNA for the CDR3: TGTGCCTGGAGTGTGCGTCGGGGGAGAGATACGCAGTATTTT.

This rearrangement joins TRBV9 to TRBJ2-3, with no clear D. With 3 bases removed from V and 2 bases from J, the gap between germline ends came to 4 bases. The CDR3 sequence is 12 residues long. Germline V gene sequence: CDR1 SGDLS, CDR2 YYNGEE. The CDR3 nucleotides read TGTGCCAGCAGCGCCTTCACAGATACGCAGTATTTT. This sequence encodes CASSAFTDTQYF.

A single count supports this clone. The chain joins TRBV21-1 to TRBJ2-7; no DNA check was done on the table's D call, TRBD1. TRBV21-1 is a known pseudogene. The CDR3 consists of 14 residues. The CDR3 here is CASSKSKTAYEQYF. CDR3 DNA: TGTGCCAGCAGCAAATCTAAGACAGCCTACGAGCAGTACTTC.

The chain couples TRBV5-6 to TRBJ1-2, with 9 positions matching TRBD1. V lost 1 base and J lost 7; bases outside the gene matches: 20. Germline values: CDR1 SGHDT, CDR2 YYEEEE. This CDR3 comprises 19 residues. The CDR3 spells CASSLSGVERTGDVFGYTF. The CDR3 nucleotides are TGTGCCAGCAGCTTGAGTGGAGTGGAAAGGACAGGGGATGTGTTTGGCTACACCTTC.

The table lists this clone with a few counts. The chain couples TRBV6-2 or TRBV6-3 to TRBJ2-7; D not certain. The germline CDR1 and CDR2 sequences are MNHEY and SVGEGT. Trimming removed 4 bases at V and 5 bases at J, with 9 bases between. The CDR3 is made up of 12 amino acids. The CDR3 DNA follows: TGTGCCAGCAGTTTCCTCGGAGACGAGCAGTACTTC. Protein product: CASSFLGDEQYF.

The chain uses TRBV6-1 and TRBJ2-7, with TRBD2 identical over 8 bases. Germline V CDR1 and CDR2: MNHNS, SASEGT. Trimming took 0 bases from V and 3 from J; bases not matched to a gene: 16. The CDR3 contains 19 residues. In DNA, the CDR3 is TGTGCCAGCAGTGAAGCTCCGGGGGGGCCCGGGACGCTAGGCTACGAGCAGTACTTC. Its protein product is CASSEAPGGPGTLGYEQYF.

The chain links TRBV5-4 to TRBJ1-1; tentative D call: TRBD1 (5 bases). V lost 4 bases and J lost 2, with 18 bases in between. Germline V gene data show CDR1 as SGHNT and CDR2 as YYREEE (reference sequence). CDR3 size: 16 residues. The CDR3 loop is CASSLQGIPPNTEAFF. The CDR3 coding sequence is TGTGCCAGCAGCCTCCAGGGTATCCCCCCAAACACTGAAGCTTTCTTT.

This clone has a single count. The chain carries TRBV4-3 and TRBJ2-5; weak D call: TRBD1 (5 bases). V lost 5 bases to trimming and J lost 0 bases, with 7 bases between them. The V gene's germline CDR1 is LGHNA and CDR2 YSLEER. CDR3 length: 13 residues. The CDR3 sequence is CASSAGNQETQYF. The DNA of the CDR3 is TGCGCCAGCAGCGCAGGGAACCAAGAGACCCAGTACTTC.

The chain recombines TRBV5-1 with TRBJ2-5; D might be TRBD1 (7 bases). CDR3 length: 14 amino acids. Trimming took 4 bases from V and 0 from J, leaving 10 bases between them. Germline CDR1 reads SGHRS; CDR2 reads YFSETQ. CDR3 region: CASSGGGHQETQYF. Here the CDR3 DNA reads TGCGCCAGCAGCGGAGGGGGCCACCAAGAGACCCAGTACTTC.

The V call is TRBV19, the J call TRBJ1-4; TRBD1 matches 7 bases. V lost 7 bases and J lost 0; bases outside the gene matches: 8. CDR3 length: 16 residues. From germline, CDR1 is LNHDA and CDR2 SQIVND (reference sequence). In nucleotides, the CDR3 is TGTGCCAGTAACCCGACAGGGCCCTCAACTAATGAAAAACTGTTTTTT. Encoded protein: CASNPTGPSTNEKLFF.

The chain carries TRBV27 and TRBJ1-5; D possibly corresponds to TRBD1 (6 bases). The CDR3 sequence is 13 residues long. CDR1 is MNHEY, CDR2 SMNVEV, per germline (reference sequence). V lost 6 bases, J lost 3 bases, and 9 bases lay in between. The CDR3 is CASRQGFNQPQHF. The CDR3 DNA reads TGTGCCAGCAGACAGGGCTTCAATCAGCCCCAGCATTTT.